A single sample gave rise to the 23 T cell receptor beta chains below, sequenced in a study of T cell responses to AZD1222 COVID-19 vaccine. Produced via immunoSEQ multiplex PCR; TCRdb's table is partial and in-frame only. The sample lists some 110,000 clones, 90% seen once, with roughly 8% in the top ten. The specimen comprised peripheral blood, sampled 28 days after the second AZD1222 dose. The receptor set was obtained from an adult who received the AZD1222 COVID-19 vaccine.

This clone was counted a single time. V is TRBV29-1 and J is TRBJ2-7; 7 bases are a match to TRBD2. V lost 3 bases and J lost 6; bases outside the gene matches: 8. Germline CDR1 and CDR2: SQVTM and ANQGSEA. The length of the CDR3 is 13 residues. The CDR3: CSVEVVGEGEQYF. CDR3 nucleotide sequence: TGCAGCGTTGAGGTTGTGGGGGAGGGCGAGCAGTACTTC.

This chain uses TRBV5-1 with TRBJ2-7; D ambiguous. Germline V CDR1 and CDR2: SGHRS, YFSETQ. V dropped 1 base and J dropped 5 bases, with 13 bases sitting between them. The CDR3 length is 14 residues. CDR3 sequence: CASSLSGPNNEQYF. The CDR3 DNA is TGCGCCAGCAGCTTGAGTGGGCCAAATAACGAGCAGTACTTC.

This chain links TRBV7-9 with TRBJ1-5, with D uncertain. V was pared by 5 bases and J by 5 bases, with 7 bases between. CDR3 size: 12 residues. In germline, CDR1 is SEHNR, CDR2 FQNEAQ (reference sequence). CDR3 DNA sequence: TGTGCCAGCAGCATATCAGATCAGCCCCAGCATTTT. Translated: CASSISDQPQHF.

This clone was seen only once. The V gene is TRBV4-3, the J gene TRBJ2-1; TRBD2 aligns across 11 bases. With 8 bases clipped from V and 4 bases from J, the junction kept 4 bases outside the gene matches. CDR3 size: 14 residues. Germline CDR1 is LGHNA and CDR2 is YSLEER. The chain's CDR3 is CASGLAGGYNEQFF. In nucleotides, the CDR3 is TGCGCCAGCGGGCTAGCGGGGGGATACAATGAGCAGTTCTTC.

The genes are TRBV19 and TRBJ2-1; 8 positions agree with TRBD2. The CDR3 is made up of 19 amino acids. Trimming removed 3 bases from V and 0 bases from J; junction bases left unmatched: 13. Germline CDR1 and CDR2: LNHDA and SQIVND (reference sequence). DNA for the CDR3: TGTGCCAGTAGTATGACCCCGGGGGGGGGCGGAAGCTCCTACAATGAGCAGTTCTTC. The encoded protein is CASSMTPGGGGSSYNEQFF.

For the CDR3, the DNA is TGTGCCAGCAGTTACTCGGCGGGGGATACCTACGAGCAGTACTTC. Its protein product is CASSYSAGDTYEQYF. The genes are TRBV6-2 or TRBV6-3 and TRBJ2-7; TRBD2 matches 7 bases. The V gene end was trimmed by 0 bases and the J gene end by 2 bases; junction bases not matched to a gene: 4. From germline, CDR1 is MNHEY and CDR2 SVGEGT. This CDR3 spans 15 amino acids.

The table lists this clone with a count of one. The chain links TRBV6-5 to TRBJ1-6; 8 bases map to TRBD1. This CDR3 spans 15 amino acids. V dropped 6 bases and J dropped 7; count of bases not matched to a gene: 8. Per the germline V gene, CDR1 is MNHEY and CDR2 is SVGAGI. As DNA, the CDR3 is TGTGCCAGCAGAAACGTTGGGGACAGGAATTCACCCCTCCACTTT. Its protein product is CASRNVGDRNSPLHF.

The V and J genes are TRBV19 and TRBJ1-1; 7 positions agree with TRBD1. Trimming at V came to 5 bases and at J to 0 bases, leaving 9 bases not matched to a gene. The germline CDR1 and CDR2 sequences are LNHDA and SQIVND (reference sequence). The CDR3 spans 16 residues. As DNA, the CDR3 is TGTGCCAGTAGTCCCCCGGGACAGAAATTGAACACTGAAGCTTTCTTT. Its translation: CASSPPGQKLNTEAFF.

The chain is built from TRBV9 and TRBJ2-7; D is unclear. The CDR3 covers 14 residues. From germline, CDR1 is SGDLS and CDR2 YYNGEE. V dropped 4 bases and J dropped 7 bases, with 18 bases sitting between them. Written as DNA, the CDR3 is TGTGCCAGCAGCCCAAACACTTCCCCGCGGGAGCAGTACTTC. As protein: CASSPNTSPREQYF.

This clone has a single count. The chain uses TRBV19 and TRBJ2-7; 7 bases match TRBD1. The CDR3 has 14 residues. V was clipped by 5 bases and J by 2 bases; unmatched bases: 6. Germline CDR1 is LNHDA and CDR2 is SQIVND (reference sequence). CDR3 sequence (DNA): TGTGCCAGTAGTCGTGGGACAGAGCCCTACGAGCAGTACTTC. Its translation is CASSRGTEPYEQYF.

The rearrangement uses TRBV5-8 and TRBJ1-1; D gene ambiguous. The CDR3 spans 15 residues. Germline loops: CDR1 SGHTS, CDR2 YDEGEE. V shed 2 bases and J shed 6 bases, with 17 bases lying between them. CDR3 region: CASSFPTMVFAEAFF. The CDR3 DNA follows: TGTGCCAGCAGCTTCCCAACCATGGTTTTCGCTGAAGCTTTCTTT. Supplemented by reference TRBV5-8 and TRBJ1-1, the full variable domain reads EAGVTQSPTHLIKTRGQQATLRCSPISGHTSVYWYQQALGLGLQFLLWYDEGEERNRGNFPPRFSGRQFPNYSSELNVNALELEDSALYLCASSFPTMVFAEAFFGQGTRLTVV.

This chain connects TRBV5-1 to TRBJ2-2; maybe TRBD1 (6 bases). CDR1 and CDR2 from the germline V gene are SGHRS and YFSETQ. The V end was cut by 6 bases, the J end by 9 bases, with 12 bases between. This CDR3 is 12 amino acids long. CDR3 amino acids: CASTMDSRELFF. CDR3 coding DNA: TGCGCCAGCACCATGGACAGCCGGGAGCTGTTTTTT.

Concerning this clone itself: Other DNA variants within this sample encode the same CDR3. The chain has TRBV6-2 or TRBV6-3 and TRBJ1-1, with D possibly TRBD1 on 5 matching bases. This CDR3 has 14 residues. The V gene lost 2 bases and the J gene lost 5 bases, with 12 bases spanning the gap. CDR1 MNHEY and CDR2 SVGEGT come from the germline V gene. This CDR3 reads CASSYGGVGTEAFF. The DNA for the CDR3 is TGTGCCAGCAGTTACGGGGGGGTGGGAACTGAAGCTTTCTTT.

This clone was detected once. The CDR3 nucleotides read TGTGCCATCAGTGCCGGGGGCTGGCAAGAGACCCAGTACTTC. It codes for CAISAGGWQETQYF. The chain combines TRBV10-3 with TRBJ2-5; perhaps D is TRBD1 or TRBD2 (6 bases each). The CDR3 length is 14 residues. V was cut by 4 bases and J by 2 bases, with 11 bases left in between. Germline lookup yields CDR1 ENHRY and CDR2 SYGVKD.

The chain links TRBV7-3 to TRBJ2-1; weak D call: TRBD2 (6 bases). The CDR3 contains 14 residues. Germline CDR1 is SGHTA and CDR2 is FQGTGA. With 5 bases removed from V and 3 bases from J, the gap between germline ends came to 11 bases. CDR3 loop: CASSLGGLYNEQFF. The DNA for the CDR3 is TGTGCCAGCAGCCTGGGGGGTCTCTACAATGAGCAGTTCTTC.

The gene calls are TRBV2 and TRBJ1-2; the D gene is possibly TRBD1 (6 bases). Trimming took 10 bases from V and 4 from J, leaving 22 bases between them. This CDR3 has 15 amino acids. Germline assignment: CDR1 SNHLY and CDR2 FYNNEI. The CDR3 sequence is CATRLRDTQGYGYTF. The CDR3 DNA follows: TGTGCCACCAGACTTAGGGACACACAGGGCTATGGCTACACCTTC.

In its sample, this clone was seen once. The rearrangement links TRBV4-3 to TRBJ2-1; D ambiguous. Trimming shortened V by 0 bases and J by 5 bases, and 5 bases separated the two germline ends. The CDR3 sequence is 13 residues long. Per the germline V gene, CDR1 is LGHNA and CDR2 is YSLEER. CDR3 nucleotides: TGCGCCAGCAGCCAAGATGTCGACAATGAGCAGTTCTTC. Residues: CASSQDVDNEQFF.

The chain is built from TRBV7-2 and TRBJ1-3; a weak D match, TRBD1 (6 bases). CDR1 is SGHTA, CDR2 FQGNSA, per germline. V was trimmed by 5 bases and J by 3 bases, leaving 8 bases between them. This CDR3 has 13 residues. CDR3 nucleotides: TGTGCCAGCAGCCCACAGGGTGGAAACACCATATATTTT. Translating gives CASSPQGGNTIYF.

The chain links TRBV21-1 to TRBJ1-1; the tabulated D call, TRBD1, remains unverified against the DNA. TRBV21-1 is labeled a pseudogene. The CDR3 is 16 amino acids. In DNA, the CDR3 is TGTGCCAGCAGCAAATGGGGCCCCTCATGGGGCACTGAAGCTTTCTTT. Encoded protein: CASSKWGPSWGTEAFF.

This chain joins TRBV5-1 and TRBJ1-4; 8 bases fit TRBD1. The germline gives CDR1 SGHRS, CDR2 YFSETQ. CDR3 length: 15 amino acids. V lost 4 bases to trimming and J lost 3 bases; unmatched junction nucleotides: 5. The CDR3 region is CASSLAGGSNEKLFF. The CDR3 DNA sequence: TGCGCCAGCAGCCTGGCAGGGGGCTCTAATGAAAAACTGTTTTTT.

The rearrangement joins TRBV12-3 or TRBV12-4 to TRBJ2-7; D ambiguous. Trimming removed 6 bases at V and 2 bases at J, with 5 bases between. This CDR3 contains 11 residues. The CDR3 nucleotides are TGTGCCAGCAGCCCTGCCTACGAGCAGTACTTC. Its protein is CASSPAYEQYF.

V gene TRBV27 combines with J gene TRBJ2-2; no firm D call. Germline V CDR1 and CDR2: MNHEY, SMNVEV (reference sequence). V was cut by 4 bases and J by 3 bases, with 12 bases left in between. This CDR3 contains 15 residues. Written as DNA, the CDR3 is TGTGCCAGCAGTTCCGAAACGTGGCACACCGGGGAGCTGTTTTTT. Translation: CASSSETWHTGELFF.

V and J are TRBV7-9 and TRBJ2-7; 7 bases line up with TRBD1. This CDR3 spans 15 amino acids. CDR1 and CDR2 from the germline V gene are SEHNR and FQNEAQ (reference sequence). J gave up 4 bases and V 5 bases, and 11 bases lay outside the gene matches. The CDR3 loop reads CASSPTTGKGYEQYF. CDR3 DNA: TGTGCCAGCAGCCCAACGACAGGGAAGGGATACGAGCAGTACTTC.